This T cell receptor beta chain appears in the sequencing data of a study of T cells in Graves' hyperthyroidism and ophthalmopathy (dated by TCRdb to about 2019). Describing the broader study: Peripheral blood samples were taken at initial diagnosis, before any treatment was given. To identify TCR V-J signatures that set the groups apart, the researchers used a discovery cohort of about a hundred patients, made up of under 45 with Graves' ophthalmopathy and some 56 with stable Graves' hyperthyroidism. The roughly 90 discovery patients were divided at random into training and test sets in a 7:3 ratio. TCR Vbeta CDR3 sequencing of 120 to 150 peripheral blood samples (roughly 41 ophthalmopathy, about 74 hyperthyroidism and approximately 17 progressor patients) is reported in the paper. Thyroid tissue and blood T-cell repertoires from about six Graves' hyperthyroidism patients were also compared in the study. An independent validation cohort of 18 to 20 hyperthyroidism patients and about 15 patients who later progressed to ophthalmopathy tested prospective prediction of ophthalmopathy. Once sampling was done, hyperthyroidism patients were given methimazole at a starting dose of 30 mg daily, whereas ophthalmopathy patients were given high-dose intravenous methylprednisolone.

From the germline V gene, CDR1 is SGHVS and CDR2 is FQNEAQ. V gives up 4 bases and J gives up 9 bases, and the segment between their germline ends measures 7 bases. From its cysteine to its phenylalanine, the CDR3 spans 11 amino acids. Kept here is only the CDR3 DNA, which spans 33 bases and is read in frame from base 1. The full study reports these points: No statistical method was used to fix the sample size in advance, and group allocation was not hidden from the investigators. Blood samples also contained most of the expanded thyroid clonotypes (frequency above 0.001), which suggests that blood repertoires may reflect thyroid immune responses. In validation, progression to ophthalmopathy was predicted by the model with 70.59% sensitivity and approximately 78% specificity, a median of about 6 months before onset. Ophthalmopathy was separated from stable hyperthyroidism by a 13 V-J signature model, with about 86% sensitivity and 81% to 83% specificity obtained in cross-validation and 80%/75% obtained in testing.

The TCR beta CDR3 regions were amplified from RNA transcripts. A first-round RT-PCR of the TCR CDR3 used the HTBI primer set with the Qiagen OneStep RT-PCR kit. A second multiplex PCR round built the libraries, followed by size selection and purification. Paired-end sequencing of the libraries was performed with 100 bp reads on an Illumina HiSeq2000. Concerning the study's data processing: SOAPnuke was used to process the raw data, removing reads that contained adapters or uncalled bases, had a mean Phred below 15, or lacked an exact match to the constant primer or identifier. High-quality paired reads were merged with COPE v1.2.5, and unique nucleotide sequences were defined as clonotypes. Clonotypes were aligned to IMGT TRBV, TRBD and TRBJ reference segments using MiTCR v1.1. Analysis was restricted to V-J combinations with a frequency above 0.0001, which covered over 98% of repertoires. A TCS score was defined as the ratio between F50 (clonal expansion) and ExV (chaos), using BLOSUM62-based TCRdist between CDR3 peptides within each V-J. Welch's t-statistics and random forest reduced roughly 500 V-J features to roughly 13, which were used in a naive Bayes classifier (R e1071). TCRdb reprocessed the public reads (quality trimming at Q25 with fastp, clone calling with MiXCR) and kept in-frame beta chains. For every CDR3 protein sequence, its rows merge into one entry that carries the most common genes and DNA. TCRdb's processing, not the study's, gives the V and J calls here. The sample yields more than 550,000 distinct CDR3 sequences; 17% were counted once. The ten largest clonotypes hold 15% to 17% of the sample.

A remark on this clonotype: Its specific antigen is unknown. Nothing much larger sits one base from this clone, and base qualities are not available.

Stable Graves' hyperthyroidism was defined as no progression to ophthalmopathy during 18 months of follow-up. Hyperthyroidism patients were newly diagnosed, had a disease duration of under 2 months, and were aged 18 to 65 years. Patients with uncontrolled infections, other autoimmune diseases, pregnancy or lactation were excluded. Diagnoses relied on clinical symptoms, serum thyroxine and TRAb, thyroid ultrasound and orbital computed tomography. PBMCs were isolated from 10 ml of fresh peripheral blood by Ficoll-Paque density gradient centrifugation. Total RNA was extracted with Trizol reagent, and quality was checked on an Agilent 2100 Bioanalyzer.

Specimen: blood. Recombination linked TRBV7-8 to TRBJ2-1, with the D gene not clear enough to name. The sequence came from a man aged 50 to 60 with Graves' hyperthyroidism. The DNA reads as follows: TGTGCCAGCAGCTGGGCATTTGAGCAGTTCTTC. Its product reads: CASSWAFEQFF. Joined to the reference TRBV7-8 and TRBJ2-1 proteins, this CDR3 gives the full variable domain: GAGVSQSPRYKVAKRGQDVALRCDPISGHVSLFWYQQALGQGPEFLTYFQNEAQLDKSGLPSDRFFAERPEGSVSTLKIQRTQQEDSAVYLCASSWAFEQFFGPGTRLTVL.